A single sample gave rise to the 21 T cell receptor beta chains below, sequenced in a study of CD8 T cells in Susac syndrome. Random hexamers were used to reverse transcribe roughly 0.45 to 1 ug of RNA. TCRdb processed the immunoSEQ multiplex PCR reads anew with MiXCR; each CDR3 protein has one entry. The table records 95,000 to 150,000 distinct CDR3 sequences, 96% of them present only once. The sequenced material came from CD4+ T cells from PBMCs. The receptor source for this set is a human donor with Susac syndrome.

CDR3 DNA sequence: TGCAGCGTTGAGACAATTGAAGCTTTCTTT. It encodes CSVETIEAFF. The chain joins TRBV29-1 to TRBJ1-1; D uncertain. The ends were cut back, 3 bases at V and 7 bases at J, with 6 bases in the middle. Per the germline V gene, CDR1 is SQVTM and CDR2 is ANQGSEA. This CDR3 has 10 residues. The full variable domain, its missing parts supplied by reference TRBV29-1 and TRBJ1-1, is SAVISQKPSRDICQRGTSLTIQCQVDSQVTMMFWYRQQPGQSLTLIATANQGSEATYESGFVIDKFPISRPNLTFSTLTVSNMSPEDSSIYLCSVETIEAFFGQGTRLTVV.

The chain has TRBV30 and TRBJ1-1; a possible D gene is TRBD1 (5 bases). Trimming pared 2 bases from V and 0 bases from J, leaving 10 bases between. The germline V gene has CDR1 GTSNPN and CDR2 SVGIG (reference sequence). CDR3 size: 14 residues. CDR3 DNA sequence: TGTGCCTGGAGTTGGGACCGTATGAACACTGAAGCTTTCTTT. As protein: CAWSWDRMNTEAFF.

V usage is TRBV20-1 and J usage is TRBJ2-1; TRBD2 matches at 7 bases. The CDR3 consists of 13 residues. Looked up from germline, CDR1 is DFQATT and CDR2 is SNEGSKA (reference sequence). V was pared by 7 bases and J by 2 bases, with 5 bases of the junction left unmatched. CDR3 in DNA: TGCAGTGTGGGGCGGGAGACCTACAATGAGCAGTTCTTC. Translated, it gives CSVGRETYNEQFF.

The genes are TRBV14 and TRBJ2-2; no clear D gene. The V end lost 3 bases, the J end lost 0 bases, and 8 bases lay between the germline ends. This CDR3 is built from 15 residues. Germline lookup yields CDR1 SGHDN and CDR2 FVKESK. CDR3 in amino acids: CASSQGFANTGELFF. As DNA, the CDR3 is TGTGCCAGCAGCCAGGGATTCGCGAACACCGGGGAGCTGTTTTTT.

The chain recombines TRBV19 with TRBJ1-2, with unresolved D. This CDR3 is 13 amino acids long. Looked up from germline, CDR1 is LNHDA and CDR2 is SQIVND (reference sequence). V lost 7 bases and J 3 bases, leaving 12 bases between the germline ends. CDR3 sequence: CASTRVADYGYTF. The DNA of the CDR3 is TGTGCCAGTACGAGGGTTGCGGACTATGGCTACACCTTC.

The rearrangement uses TRBV2 and TRBJ2-7; TRBD1 aligns across 11 bases. V lost 4 bases and J lost 3; bases outside the gene matches: 5. Germline assignment: CDR1 SNHLY and CDR2 FYNNEI. This CDR3 is built from 15 residues. The CDR3: CASSARTGGFYEQYF. The CDR3 bases are TGTGCCAGCAGTGCCCGGACAGGGGGCTTCTACGAGCAGTACTTC.

This clonotype was seen only once. The chain recombines TRBV12-3 or TRBV12-4 with TRBJ2-7, with a weak D call TRBD1 (6 bases). Trimming pared 6 bases from V and 5 bases from J, leaving 14 bases between. This CDR3 is built from 13 residues. The CDR3 bases are TGTGCCAGCAGAACGACAGGATTAAACGAGCAGTACTTC. This sequence encodes CASRTTGLNEQYF.

The gene calls are TRBV7-9 and TRBJ2-5, with D perhaps TRBD2 (6 bases). The CDR3 sequence is 15 residues long. The ends were cut back, 5 bases at V and 5 bases at J, with 18 bases in the middle. The germline V gene has CDR1 SEHNR and CDR2 FQNEAQ (reference sequence). The CDR3 spells CASSPQRLVEETQYF. For the CDR3, the DNA is TGTGCCAGCAGCCCGCAAAGACTAGTGGAGGAGACCCAGTACTTC. Filled out from reference TRBV7-9 and TRBJ2-5, the complete variable domain reads DTGVSQNPRHKITKRGQNVTFRCDPISEHNRLYWYRQTLGQGPEFLTYFQNEAQLEKSRLLSDRFSAERPKGSFSTLEIQRTEQGDSAMYLCASSPQRLVEETQYFGPGTRLLVL.

This clonotype was picked up a small number of times. The chain links TRBV29-1 to TRBJ1-1; perhaps TRBD1 as D (5 bases). The CDR3 contains 12 residues. Trimming pared 4 bases from V and 3 bases from J, leaving 9 bases between. Per germline, CDR1 SQVTM and CDR2 ANQGSEA. The CDR3 DNA is TGCAGCGTTGGGCAGGGAGACACTGAAGCTTTCTTT. This encodes CSVGQGDTEAFF.

The V call is TRBV10-3, the J call TRBJ1-2; D gene unclear. The CDR3 consists of 14 residues. Germline V gene sequence: CDR1 ENHRY, CDR2 SYGVKD. The V gene lost 3 bases and the J gene lost 7 bases, with 15 bases spanning the gap. CDR3 loop: CAISDVPGLGGYTF. CDR3 DNA: TGTGCCATCAGTGATGTTCCAGGCCTGGGTGGCTACACCTTC.

The chain has TRBV24-1 and TRBJ2-7; D gene uncertain. Trimming took 1 base from V and 5 from J, leaving 2 bases between them. Germline CDR1 is KGHDR and CDR2 is SFDVKD. The length of the CDR3 is 11 residues. The CDR3 DNA follows: TGTGCCACCAGTGATTTCCACGAGCAGTACTTC. This encodes CATSDFHEQYF.

The rearrangement uses TRBV7-2 and TRBJ2-1; perhaps TRBD2 as D (5 bases). Germline values: CDR1 SGHTA, CDR2 FQGNSA. V was trimmed by 1 base and J by 0 bases, leaving 10 bases between them. This CDR3 comprises 16 residues. The CDR3: CASSLGSGISYNEQFF. CDR3 bases: TGTGCCAGCAGCTTAGGGTCGGGGATCTCCTACAATGAGCAGTTCTTC.

J is TRBJ1-2 and V is TRBV29-1; D call uncertain. This CDR3 is built from 11 residues. Looked up from germline, CDR1 is SQVTM and CDR2 is ANQGSEA. Trimming removed 2 bases at V and 8 bases at J, with 9 bases between. The CDR3 spells CSVERALGYTF. The CDR3 DNA reads as TGCAGCGTTGAAAGGGCGCTAGGCTACACCTTC.

The rearrangement joins TRBV29-1 to TRBJ2-1, with 8 bases that match TRBD2. The V and J ends lost 3 bases and 7 bases, in that order; junction bases with no gene match: 14. The CDR3 has 16 residues. Germline V gene data show CDR1 as SQVTM and CDR2 as ANQGSEA. The CDR3 loop is CSVEGLQRERGNEQFF. The CDR3 DNA reads TGCAGCGTTGAGGGGTTGCAGCGGGAGAGGGGGAATGAGCAGTTCTTC.

The chain combines TRBV11-2 with TRBJ2-6; the D is unclear. Deletions cut 2 bases from V and 0 bases from J, with 8 bases between. Per the germline V gene, CDR1 is SGHAT and CDR2 is FQNNGV. The CDR3 covers 16 residues. Here the CDR3 DNA reads TGTGCCAGCAGCTTAACGCTAGGCTCTGGGGCCAACGTCCTGACTTTC. Its protein is CASSLTLGSGANVLTF. The variable domain in full, with the rest retrieved from reference TRBV11-2 and TRBJ2-6, is EAGVAQSPRYKIIEKRQSVAFWCNPISGHATLYWYQQILGQGPKLLIQFQNNGVVDDSQLPKDRFSAERLKGVDSTLKIQPAKLEDSAVYLCASSLTLGSGANVLTFGAGSRLTVL.

CDR3 in DNA: TGCAGTGCTAGTTATAGCGGGAATCCCTCCTACGAGCAGTACTTC. As protein: CSASYSGNPSYEQYF. The genes are TRBV20-1 and TRBJ2-7; TRBD2 aligns across 8 bases. V lost 3 bases, J lost 0 bases, and 7 bases stayed unmatched. Germline CDR1 and CDR2: DFQATT and SNEGSKA (reference sequence). The CDR3 contains 15 residues.

The rearrangement links TRBV29-1 to TRBJ2-7, with TRBD2 matching 7 bases. Germline V gene lookup returns CDR1 SQVTM and CDR2 ANQGSEA. The junction had 5 bases not matched to a gene; V was cut back by 6 bases and J by 0 bases. The CDR3 is made up of 13 amino acids. The CDR3 sequence: CSVVGTISYEQYF. The CDR3, as DNA: TGCAGCGTCGTCGGGACTATCTCCTACGAGCAGTACTTC.

The V and J genes are TRBV28 and TRBJ1-5; no reliable D call. This CDR3 has 15 amino acids. Trimming shortened V by 6 bases and J by 2 bases, and 14 bases separated the two germline ends. CDR1 MDHEN and CDR2 SYDVKM come from the germline V gene. In DNA form, the CDR3 reads TGTGCCAGCAGCCGCGGGAGTAGGGGCAATCAGCCCCAGCATTTT. Its translation: CASSRGSRGNQPQHF. Full variable domain (rest looked up from reference TRBV28 and TRBJ1-5): DVKVTQSSRYLVKRTGEKVFLECVQDMDHENMFWYRQDPGLGLRLIYFSYDVKMKEKGDIPEGYSVSREKKERFSLILESASTNQTSMYLCASSRGSRGNQPQHFGDGTRLSIL.

V gene TRBV12-3 or TRBV12-4 combines with J gene TRBJ1-1; weak D call: TRBD1 (6 bases). The CDR3 runs to 17 residues. Trimming cost V 4 bases and J 0 bases, with 18 bases left between them. As DNA, the CDR3 is TGTGCCAGCAGTTACGCCCCGACGGGGGCAGTGAACACTGAAGCTTTCTTT. Residues: CASSYAPTGAVNTEAFF.

V gene TRBV2 combines with J gene TRBJ1-2; D might be TRBD1 (5 bases). Germline V gives CDR1 SNHLY, CDR2 FYNNEI. V was cut by 4 bases and J by 4 bases, with 19 bases left in between. This CDR3 is built from 16 residues. For the CDR3, the DNA is TGTGCCAGCAGTGGAACCGGGACCGCCTTGGGCTATGGCTACACCTTC. This codes for CASSGTGTALGYGYTF.

The V call is TRBV5-1, the J call TRBJ2-5; tentatively, D is TRBD1 (6 bases). Germline values: CDR1 SGHRS, CDR2 YFSETQ. V was trimmed by 4 bases and J by 5 bases, leaving 15 bases between them. The CDR3 consists of 14 residues. CDR3 coding DNA: TGCGCCAGCAGCAAGAATACAGGGAAGGAGACCCAGTACTTC. It translates to CASSKNTGKETQYF. The complete variable domain, with remaining parts taken from reference TRBV5-1 and TRBJ2-5, reads KAGVTQTPRYLIKTRGQQVTLSCSPISGHRSVSWYQQTPGQGLQFLFEYFSETQRNKGNFPGRFSGRQFSNSRSEMNVSTLELGDSALYLCASSKNTGKETQYFGPGTRLLVL.